The next 26 T cell receptor beta chains were all read from a single sample in a study of T cells in Graves' hyperthyroidism and ophthalmopathy. Amplification yielded TCR beta CDR3 regions, with RNA transcripts as the source. The TCR CDR3 was amplified in a first-round RT-PCR using the HTBI primer set. Via MiXCR, TCRdb re-called the multiplex PCR reads, giving one row per CDR3 protein. The repertoire has 390,000 or so distinct CDR3 sequences, about 14% of them found once; the top ten carry under 15%. The sequenced material came from blood. The receptors shown here come from a young man with Graves' ophthalmopathy.

This clonotype occurred many times. This chain uses TRBV18 with TRBJ2-1; D uncertain. Germline V gene sequence: CDR1 KGHSH, CDR2 LQKENI. The V end lost 3 bases, the J end lost 8 bases, and 14 bases lay between the germline ends. The CDR3 runs 14 residues. Written as DNA, the CDR3 is TGTGCCAGCTCACCGAGGTCGGAGCAAGATGAGCAGTTCTTC. It translates to CASSPRSEQDEQFF.

This clonotype was seen repeatedly, ten times or more. The chain is built from TRBV7-8 and TRBJ2-3; D possibly uses TRBD1 or TRBD2 (5 bases each). Trimming left V 1 base short and J 8 bases short, with 16 bases between. The CDR3 is made up of 15 amino acids. Germline V gives CDR1 SGHVS, CDR2 FQNEAQ. The CDR3, as DNA: TGTGCCAGCAGCTTAGGGGACCCGAAGTCTGTTACGCAGTATTTT. Residues: CASSLGDPKSVTQYF.

This clonotype was counted only a few times. The rearrangement links TRBV6-5 to TRBJ2-7; no clear D gene. V was trimmed by 2 bases and J by 0 bases, leaving 5 bases between them. CDR1 is MNHEY and CDR2 is SVGAGI in the germline V gene. The CDR3 has 13 residues. The CDR3 sequence: CASSYRVSYEQYF. Written as DNA, the CDR3 is TGTGCCAGCAGTTACAGGGTCTCCTACGAGCAGTACTTC.

For this clonotype: A read error may account for a junction end that differs from germline. The chain uses TRBV13 and TRBJ1-2, with D perhaps matching TRBD1 (5 bases). In germline, CDR1 is PRHDT, CDR2 FYEKMQ (reference sequence). This CDR3 is built from 15 residues. The CDR3 DNA reads as TGTGCCAGCAGCGGAGAGGGCAGGGATCACTATGGCCACACCTTC. Encoded protein: CASSGEGRDHYGHTF.

This chain joins TRBV12-3 or TRBV12-4 and TRBJ2-2; either TRBD1 or TRBD2 may supply D (5 bases each). There are 13 residues in the CDR3. Trimming stripped 5 bases from V and 3 bases from J, with 7 bases between. CDR3 DNA sequence: TGTGCCAGCAGTATGGGGGACACCGGGGAGCTGTTTTTT. Residues: CASSMGDTGELFF.

The rearrangement links TRBV15 to TRBJ1-1; D might be TRBD1 (5 bases). With 5 bases removed from V and 10 bases from J, the gap between germline ends came to 17 bases. This CDR3 region has 13 residues. The germline CDR1 and CDR2 sequences are LNHNV and YYDKDF (reference sequence). The CDR3 nucleotides read TGTGCCACCAGCGTCCATGGGGGGATATCAGCTTTCTTT. It yields the protein CATSVHGGISAFF.

This clonotype was detected a few times. Since a much larger clone is just one base distant, this may be a read error. The chain carries TRBV7-9 and TRBJ2-7; D is unclear. Germline CDR1 SEHNR, CDR2 FQNEAQ (reference sequence). The CDR3 is made up of 15 amino acids. V was shortened by 6 bases and J by 1 base, with 16 bases between the two germline ends. This chain's CDR3 is CASSLSRRGSYEQYF. The CDR3 DNA follows: TGTGCCAGCAGTCTAAGCAGACGCGGATCCTACGAGCAGTACTTC. Filled out from reference TRBV7-9 and TRBJ2-7, the complete variable domain reads DTGVSQNPRHKITKRGQNVTFRCDPISEHNRLYWYRQTLGQGPEFLTYFQNEAQLEKSRLLSDRFSAERPKGSFSTLEIQRTEQGDSAMYLCASSLSRRGSYEQYFGPGTRLTVT.

This clonotype was observed a few times. A single base separates this from a much larger clone, so it may be a read error. The chain employs TRBV12-3 or TRBV12-4 and TRBJ1-6; D call uncertain. CDR3 length: 14 residues. V was pared by 0 bases and J by 11 bases, with 11 bases between. The CDR3 DNA sequence: TGTGCCAGCAGTTTAGCCCAAAGGCTTCCACCCCTCCACTTT. Residues: CASSLAQRLPPLHF.

This clonotype was observed many times. V and J are TRBV5-1 and TRBJ1-4, with unresolved D. V was cut by 4 bases and J by 8 bases, with 12 bases left in between. This CDR3 contains 13 residues. The germline CDR1 and CDR2 sequences are SGHRS and YFSETQ. DNA for the CDR3: TGCGCCAGCAGCATGTTGTCCGGGGAAAAACTGTTTTTT. Amino acid sequence: CASSMLSGEKLFF.

The chain has TRBV20-1 and TRBJ2-2; 11 nucleotides match TRBD2. V dropped 5 bases and J dropped 4; count of bases not matched to a gene: 3. CDR3 length: 14 residues. Germline V gives CDR1 DFQATT, CDR2 SNEGSKA (reference sequence). In DNA, the CDR3 is TGCAGTGCTTATAGCGGGAGGGTCACCGGGGAGCTGTTTTTT. Protein product: CSAYSGRVTGELFF.

With regard to this clonotype: This may stem from a read error, because a much larger clone lies one nucleotide away. The chain uses TRBV30 and TRBJ2-7; D perhaps matches TRBD1 (6 bases). CDR1 is GTSNPN and CDR2 is SVGIG in the germline V gene (reference sequence). This CDR3 has 13 residues. The CDR3 loop reads CAWSRDTSCEQYF. DNA of the CDR3: TGTGCCTGGAGCCGGGACACCTCCTGCGAGCAGTACTTC.

This clonotype came up many times. The V gene is TRBV20-1, the J gene TRBJ2-7; the match to TRBD2 covers 9 bases. Germline CDR1 and CDR2: DFQATT and SNEGSKA (reference sequence). The CDR3 has 14 amino acids. The J segment lost 5 bases and the V segment lost 1 base, leaving 6 bases of the junction unmatched. The CDR3 protein is CSARVLSGGNEQYF. For the CDR3, the DNA is TGCAGTGCTAGAGTGCTTAGCGGGGGCAACGAGCAGTACTTC.

At least ten counts were recorded for this clonotype. The chain employs TRBV5-1 and TRBJ2-3; 7 positions agree with TRBD2. The V and J ends lost 0 bases and 6 bases, in that order; junction bases with no gene match: 7. The V gene's germline CDR1 is SGHRS and CDR2 YFSETQ. The CDR3 consists of 15 residues. The CDR3 DNA reads TGCGCCAGCAGCTTGGCCGGTAGCGGGCTCGATACGCAGTATTTT. This sequence encodes CASSLAGSGLDTQYF.

In this sample, this clonotype turned up a few times. The chain joins TRBV15 to TRBJ2-4, with D unclear. Germline V lookup: CDR1 LNHNV, CDR2 YYDKDF (reference sequence). The V gene lost 0 bases and the J gene lost 0 bases, with 3 bases spanning the gap. The CDR3 has 14 residues. The CDR3 region is CATSRDIAKNIQYF. The CDR3 DNA reads as TGTGCCACCAGCAGAGATATAGCCAAAAACATTCAGTACTTC.

This clonotype was seen repeatedly, ten times or more. The rearrangement joins TRBV5-1 to TRBJ2-1; 9 positions agree with TRBD1. The CDR3 totals 16 residues. CDR1 is SGHRS and CDR2 is YFSETQ in the germline V gene. The trim removed 4 bases at V and 5 bases at J, leaving 10 bases unmatched. This chain's CDR3 is CASSRSGTGSHNEQFF. As DNA, the CDR3 is TGCGCCAGCAGCCGTTCCGGGACAGGGTCCCACAATGAGCAGTTCTTC.

Many counts were recorded for this clonotype. V gene TRBV10-3 combines with J gene TRBJ1-1, with TRBD1 identical over 8 bases. The germline V gene encodes CDR1 ENHRY and CDR2 SYGVKD. The CDR3 contains 13 residues. V lost 7 bases and J lost 6; bases outside the gene matches: 7. This CDR3 is CAITRQGSSEAFF. CDR3 DNA: TGTGCCATCACCCGACAGGGGAGTTCTGAAGCTTTCTTT.

This clonotype occurred a few times. This rearrangement joins TRBV27 to TRBJ2-5; 7 bases match TRBD1. CDR1 is MNHEY, CDR2 SMNVEV, per germline (reference sequence). V lost 7 bases and J lost 2; bases outside the gene matches: 19. The CDR3 length is 18 residues. CDR3 sequence (DNA): TGTGCCAGCACAATACAGGGGCCGGAGCCTCTTGGGCAAGAGACCCAGTACTTC. This codes for CASTIQGPEPLGQETQYF.

The rearrangement joins TRBV11-2 to TRBJ2-1; TRBD1 aligns across 7 bases. Germline V gene lookup returns CDR1 SGHAT and CDR2 FQNNGV. The CDR3 covers 13 residues. V gave up 5 bases and J gave up 13 bases; unmatched junction bases: 11. CDR3 in DNA: TGTGCCAGCAGCCCGGAGGTGAGGGGGCCCCAGTTCTTC. Residues: CASSPEVRGPQFF. The variable domain in full, with the rest retrieved from reference TRBV11-2 and TRBJ2-1, is EAGVAQSPRYKIIEKRQSVAFWCNPISGHATLYWYQQILGQGPKLLIQFQNNGVVDDSQLPKDRFSAERLKGVDSTLKIQPAKLEDSAVYLCASSPEVRGPQFFGPGTRLTVL.

This clonotype was seen ten or more times. The rearrangement uses TRBV30 and TRBJ2-2; D ambiguous. V was clipped by 3 bases and J by 1 base, with 6 bases between them. CDR1 and CDR2 (germline): GTSNPN, SVGIG (reference sequence). The length of the CDR3 is 13 residues. In DNA form, the CDR3 reads TGTGCCTGGAGCGAAGGGAACACCGGGGAGCTGTTTTTT. Its translation is CAWSEGNTGELFF.

This clonotype was seen repeatedly, ten times or more. V usage is TRBV4-1 and J usage is TRBJ2-3, with 11 bases matching TRBD2. The CDR3 is 16 amino acids. Trimming cost V 4 bases and J 2 bases; bases outside gene matches: 5. Germline assignment: CDR1 MGHRA and CDR2 YSYEKL. CDR3 amino acids: CASSLRLAGNTDTQYF. The CDR3 nucleotides read TGCGCCAGCAGCCTTCGACTAGCGGGGAACACAGATACGCAGTATTTT.

This clonotype has just a few counts. This chain uses TRBV7-9 with TRBJ1-2; 11 bases fit TRBD1. The germline V gene has CDR1 SEHNR and CDR2 FQNEAQ (reference sequence). V shed 5 bases and J 4 bases; nucleotides not matched to a gene: 0. The CDR3 is 13 residues long. CDR3 DNA sequence: TGTGCCAGCAGCGGGACAGGGGGCTATGGCTACACCTTC. Translated: CASSGTGGYGYTF. The variable domain in full, with the rest retrieved from reference TRBV7-9 and TRBJ1-2, is DTGVSQNPRHKITKRGQNVTFRCDPISEHNRLYWYRQTLGQGPEFLTYFQNEAQLEKSRLLSDRFSAERPKGSFSTLEIQRTEQGDSAMYLCASSGTGGYGYTFGSGTRLTVV.

This clonotype was observed once. The rearrangement links TRBV19 to TRBJ1-2; no clear D gene. V lost 6 bases and J 9 bases, leaving 20 bases between the germline ends. The germline V gene encodes CDR1 LNHDA and CDR2 SQIVND (reference sequence). This CDR3 has 14 amino acids. This CDR3 reads CASRRPGNDRSYTF. Here the CDR3 DNA reads TGTGCCAGTAGACGCCCGGGGAACGATAGGAGCTACACCTTC.

This clonotype occurred many times. The chain joins TRBV6-1 to TRBJ2-3; TRBD1 matches 9 bases. Germline V gene data show CDR1 as MNHNS and CDR2 as SASEGT. The CDR3 has 15 amino acids. With V trimmed by 5 bases and J by 2 bases, 5 bases remained unmatched. The CDR3 nucleotides read TGTGCCAGCAGTTTAGGGACAGGGAACACAGATACGCAGTATTTT. Encoded protein: CASSLGTGNTDTQYF.

This clonotype was detected ten times or more. V gene TRBV7-9 combines with J gene TRBJ1-5; D is unclear. The germline CDR1 and CDR2 sequences are SEHNR and FQNEAQ (reference sequence). This CDR3 has 16 residues. V lost 4 bases and J 2 bases, leaving 15 bases between the germline ends. CDR3 nucleotides: TGTGCCAGCAGCTCCCAGGATGGTTTTGGCAATCAGCCCCAGCATTTT. This gives the protein CASSSQDGFGNQPQHF.

The chain couples TRBV7-9 to TRBJ2-5, with 7 positions matching TRBD1. Trimming took 2 bases from V and 4 from J; bases not matched to a gene: 7. Germline V lookup: CDR1 SEHNR, CDR2 FQNEAQ (reference sequence). The CDR3 is made up of 15 amino acids. The CDR3 reads CASSLYGAGGETQYF. CDR3 in DNA: TGTGCCAGCAGCTTATATGGGGCAGGGGGAGAGACCCAGTACTTC.

This clonotype was seen only a few times. The rearrangement links TRBV29-1 to TRBJ1-2; D not certain. Trimming stripped 3 bases from V and 5 bases from J, with 10 bases between. Per germline, CDR1 SQVTM and CDR2 ANQGSEA. This CDR3 has 12 residues. DNA for the CDR3: TGCAGCGTTGAGGGCGTTGGATATGGCTACACCTTC. Its translation is CSVEGVGYGYTF.